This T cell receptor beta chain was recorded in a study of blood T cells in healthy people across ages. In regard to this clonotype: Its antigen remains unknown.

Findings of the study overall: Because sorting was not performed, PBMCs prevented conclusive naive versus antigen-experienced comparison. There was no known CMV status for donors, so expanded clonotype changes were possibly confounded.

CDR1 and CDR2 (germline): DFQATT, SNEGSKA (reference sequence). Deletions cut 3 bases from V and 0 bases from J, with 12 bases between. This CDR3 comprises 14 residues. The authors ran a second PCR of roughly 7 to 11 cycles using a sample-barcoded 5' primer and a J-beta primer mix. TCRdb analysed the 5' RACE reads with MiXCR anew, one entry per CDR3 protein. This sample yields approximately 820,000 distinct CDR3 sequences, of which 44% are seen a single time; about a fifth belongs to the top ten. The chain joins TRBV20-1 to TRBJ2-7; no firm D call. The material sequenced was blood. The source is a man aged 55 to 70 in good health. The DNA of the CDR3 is TGCAGTGCTAGTCCCGGGTTAGACTCCTACGAGCAGTACTTC. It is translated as CSASPGLDSYEQYF.